Below, 32 T cell receptor beta chains from the same sample are listed, as sequenced in a study of T cell repertoires in cytomegalovirus infection. TCRdb re-called the reads with MiXCR, one entry per CDR3 protein. The table has about 570,000 distinct CDR3 sequences, over 35% seen once. Antigens for these TCRs are unknown. The specimen comprised cultured PBMCs, sampled from culture after CMV antigen stimulation. The origin of the receptors is a human donor in good health (CMV status not recorded). Some clones in this sample may be carry-over from other donors' samples.

CDR3 sequence: CASWGDTDTQYF. The CDR3 coding sequence is TGTGCCAGCTGGGGGGACACAGATACGCAGTATTTT. The chain has TRBV2 and TRBJ2-3, with D possibly TRBD2 on 6 matching bases. This CDR3 comprises 12 residues. The ends were cut back, 8 bases at V and 2 bases at J, with 8 bases in the middle. In germline, CDR1 is SNHLY, CDR2 FYNNEI.

The chain carries TRBV11-3 and TRBJ1-1; 8 bases map to TRBD1. CDR3 length: 14 residues. J was trimmed by 3 bases and V by 5 bases; bases with no gene match: 5. CDR1 and CDR2 (germline): SGHNT, YENEEA. The chain's CDR3 is CASSEGQADTEAFF. For the CDR3, the DNA is TGTGCCAGCAGCGAGGGACAGGCGGACACTGAAGCTTTCTTT.

This clonotype was picked up a small number of times. The chain links TRBV6-5 to TRBJ2-1; 9 bases fit TRBD2. Trimming at V came to 4 bases and at J to 7 bases, leaving 14 bases not matched to a gene. Germline values: CDR1 MNHEY, CDR2 SVGAGI. The CDR3 is 17 amino acids. The CDR3 coding sequence is TGTGCCAGCAGTTTCTACTCAGGGCGGGGGGGCTTTAATGAGCAGTTCTTC. Translating gives CASSFYSGRGGFNEQFF.

V is TRBV7-2 and J is TRBJ1-3; tentative D call: TRBD1 (5 bases). Deletions cut 3 bases from V and 8 bases from J, with 11 bases between. The V gene's germline CDR1 is SGHTA and CDR2 FQGNSA. There are 13 residues in the CDR3. CDR3 residues: CASSFGTGDTIYF. As DNA, the CDR3 is TGTGCCAGCAGCTTCGGGACTGGTGACACCATATATTTT.

The chain uses TRBV7-9 and TRBJ1-2, with no clear D. Germline V gene sequence: CDR1 SEHNR, CDR2 FQNEAQ (reference sequence). V was cut by 5 bases and J by 7 bases, with 14 bases left in between. This CDR3 region has 13 residues. This CDR3 reads CASSTTSLGGYTF. The CDR3, as DNA: TGTGCCAGCAGCACTACATCGTTGGGTGGCTACACCTTC.

A few counts support this clonotype. V and J are TRBV10-3 and TRBJ1-1, with D unresolved. Germline lookup yields CDR1 ENHRY and CDR2 SYGVKD. This CDR3 contains 14 residues. V lost 5 bases and J 3 bases, leaving 13 bases between the germline ends. The CDR3 sequence is CAISLQLSDTEAFF. The CDR3, as DNA: TGTGCCATCAGTCTACAGCTTTCGGACACTGAAGCTTTCTTT.

V usage is TRBV12-3 or TRBV12-4 and J usage is TRBJ2-1; possibly TRBD2 for D (6 bases). Deletions cut 7 bases from V and 0 bases from J, with 16 bases between. This CDR3 contains 16 residues. The CDR3 spells CASTHGDSSSYNEQFF. Here the CDR3 DNA reads TGTGCCAGCACCCACGGGGACTCCAGCTCCTACAATGAGCAGTTCTTC.

The J gene is TRBJ1-2, the V gene TRBV7-8; tentative D call: TRBD1 (6 bases). CDR3 length: 14 amino acids. In germline, CDR1 is SGHVS, CDR2 FQNEAQ. The V gene lost 4 bases and the J gene lost 7 bases, with 16 bases spanning the gap. CDR3 in DNA: TGTGCCAGCAGCTCACGTCAGGGGTTTCGTGGCTACACCTTC. It specifies CASSSRQGFRGYTF.

This clonotype was observed a handful of times. The V call is TRBV6-2 or TRBV6-3, the J call TRBJ2-1; D may correspond to TRBD1 or TRBD2 (6 bases each). Between the trimmed V and J ends, which lost 2 bases and 7 bases, there was a span of 12 bases. The germline V gene has CDR1 MNHEY and CDR2 SVGEGT. The CDR3 sequence is 14 residues long. The DNA for the CDR3 is TGTGCCAGCAGTTACGGGGGGCTCCGTAATGAGCAGTTCTTC. It encodes CASSYGGLRNEQFF.

The chain is built from TRBV12-3 or TRBV12-4 and TRBJ1-2, with 8 bases lining up with TRBD1. The CDR3 is made up of 14 amino acids. V was clipped by 3 bases and J by 4 bases; unmatched bases: 4. CDR3 in amino acids: CASSFRTGIYGYTF. The CDR3 nucleotides read TGTGCCAGCAGTTTTAGGACAGGGATCTATGGCTACACCTTC.

Only a few counts were recorded for this clonotype. The V and J genes are TRBV7-8 and TRBJ1-5, with D possibly being TRBD1 (5 bases). With 5 bases removed from V and 0 bases from J, the gap between germline ends came to 11 bases. This CDR3 has 15 residues. The germline gives CDR1 SGHVS, CDR2 FQNEAQ. CDR3 sequence reads: CASSPGPTSNQPQHF. For the CDR3, the DNA is TGTGCCAGCAGCCCGGGACCGACTAGCAATCAGCCCCAGCATTTT.

V and J are TRBV7-9 and TRBJ2-7; D perhaps matches TRBD1 (5 bases). Trimming removed 5 bases from V and 6 bases from J, with 20 bases in between. Germline V gene data show CDR1 as SEHNR and CDR2 as FQNEAQ (reference sequence). This CDR3 is built from 15 residues. The CDR3 sequence: CASSHGSNAQGEQYF. CDR3 nucleotide sequence: TGTGCCAGCAGCCATGGATCAAACGCGCAGGGCGAGCAGTACTTC. The entire variable domain, with the rest obtained from reference TRBV7-9 and TRBJ2-7, is as follows: DTGVSQNPRHKITKRGQNVTFRCDPISEHNRLYWYRQTLGQGPEFLTYFQNEAQLEKSRLLSDRFSAERPKGSFSTLEIQRTEQGDSAMYLCASSHGSNAQGEQYFGPGTRLTVT.

V and J are TRBV2 and TRBJ2-3, with 8 positions matching TRBD2. The CDR3 spans 17 residues. J gave up 1 base and V 0 bases, and 6 bases lay outside the gene matches. Germline V gene data show CDR1 as SNHLY and CDR2 as FYNNEI. The DNA for the CDR3 is TGTGCCAGCAGTGAAGCGGTAGCGGGAAGGGGCACAGATACGCAGTATTTT. This codes for CASSEAVAGRGTDTQYF.

The V call is TRBV7-4, the J call TRBJ1-4; no clear D gene. From germline, CDR1 is SGHVT and CDR2 SQSDAQ. This CDR3 is built from 12 residues. The ends were cut back, 6 bases at V and 8 bases at J, with 10 bases in the middle. The chain's CDR3 is CASRKYGEKLFF. The CDR3 DNA follows: TGTGCCAGCAGAAAGTATGGGGAAAAACTGTTTTTT.

This clonotype was counted a few times. The J gene is TRBJ2-3, the V gene TRBV11-2; maybe TRBD2 (6 bases). The CDR3 covers 16 residues. Germline-derived CDR1 and CDR2 are SGHAT and FQNNGV. V was shortened by 0 bases and J by 1 base, with 11 bases between the two germline ends. The CDR3 here is CASSLESLAGTDTQYF. Written as DNA, the CDR3 is TGTGCCAGCAGCTTAGAGTCACTAGCAGGCACAGATACGCAGTATTTT.

The rearrangement links TRBV6-1 to TRBJ2-3, with 8 bases fitting TRBD1. Germline loops: CDR1 MNHNS, CDR2 SASEGT. V gave up 5 bases and J gave up 13 bases; unmatched junction bases: 8. This CDR3 has 12 amino acids. The CDR3 region is CASSHGQGREYF. CDR3 DNA: TGTGCCAGCAGTCACGGACAGGGAAGGGAGTATTTT.

For the CDR3, the DNA is TGTGCCAGCAGCTCCCAGCGGGAGAGACAGTTCTTC. This gives the protein CASSSQRERQFF. The chain is built from TRBV7-2 and TRBJ2-1; 8 bases map to TRBD2. Germline V CDR1 and CDR2: SGHTA, FQGNSA. CDR3 length equals 12 residues. The V and J ends lost 4 bases and 13 bases, in that order; junction bases with no gene match: 6.

This chain uses TRBV14 with TRBJ1-4, with D hard to call. The CDR3 extends over 12 amino acids. Germline V gives CDR1 SGHDN, CDR2 FVKESK. Trimming took off 1 base at V and 8 bases at J, with 5 bases between the two ends. The CDR3 region is CASSQVGEKLFF. CDR3 in DNA: TGTGCCAGCAGCCAAGTGGGGGAAAAACTGTTTTTT. Full variable domain (rest looked up from reference TRBV14 and TRBJ1-4): EAGVTQFPSHSVIEKGQTVTLRCDPISGHDNLYWYRRVMGKEIKFLLHFVKESKQDESGMPNNRFLAERTGGTYSTLKVQPAELEDSGVYFCASSQVGEKLFFGSGTQLSVL.

The chain recombines TRBV29-1 with TRBJ2-7, with D unresolved. Per germline, CDR1 SQVTM and CDR2 ANQGSEA. The V gene lost 0 bases and the J gene lost 5 bases, with 11 bases spanning the gap. The length of the CDR3 is 13 residues. The CDR3 region is CSVEDGKGHEQYF. CDR3 DNA sequence: TGCAGCGTTGAAGACGGAAAGGGCCACGAGCAGTACTTC.

The chain links TRBV2 to TRBJ2-7; no clear D. This CDR3 comprises 12 residues. The V end lost 3 bases, the J end lost 4 bases, and 7 bases lay between the germline ends. Germline V lookup: CDR1 SNHLY, CDR2 FYNNEI. The CDR3 DNA follows: TGTGCCAGCAGTGACATGGGGTACGAGCAGTACTTC. Translated: CASSDMGYEQYF.

The chain couples TRBV7-6 to TRBJ2-1; D not certain. The CDR3 spans 14 residues. V gave up 2 bases and J gave up 13 bases, with 18 bases separating them. Germline V gene sequence: CDR1 SGHVS, CDR2 FNYEAQ. The chain's CDR3 is CASSLKAGEGIQFF. The CDR3 DNA reads TGTGCCAGCAGCTTAAAGGCCGGAGAAGGTATACAGTTCTTC.

This sequence joins TRBV7-2 and TRBJ2-5; the match to TRBD2 covers 12 bases. Losses at the gene ends were 5 bases for V and 1 base for J; bases not matched to a gene: 8. The CDR3 consists of 17 residues. Germline V gives CDR1 SGHTA, CDR2 FQGNSA. The CDR3 bases are TGTGCCAGCAGCCTCCGACTAGCGGGGGAGACCCAAGAGACCCAGTACTTC. It specifies CASSLRLAGETQETQYF.

This clonotype was counted only a few times. The genes are TRBV28 and TRBJ1-3; 8 bases map to TRBD1. The CDR3 loop spans 15 amino acids. Germline V gives CDR1 MDHEN, CDR2 SYDVKM. After removal of 5 bases from V and 4 bases from J, the junction contained 7 bases not matched to a gene. The CDR3, as DNA: TGTGCCAGCAGTCCCTGGACAGGGTTGGGAAACACCATATATTTT. Its translation is CASSPWTGLGNTIYF.

This chain links TRBV7-2 with TRBJ2-3; 13 nucleotides match TRBD2. The trim removed 5 bases at V and 3 bases at J, leaving 5 bases unmatched. From germline, CDR1 is SGHTA and CDR2 FQGNSA. The CDR3 loop spans 16 amino acids. For the CDR3, the DNA is TGTGCCAGCAGCATACTAGCGGGAGGGCGAACAGATACGCAGTATTTT. Protein sequence: CASSILAGGRTDTQYF.

The rearrangement links TRBV12-3 or TRBV12-4 to TRBJ1-2; D not certain. The CDR3 length is 13 residues. Trimming removed 1 base from V and 1 base from J, with 4 bases in between. CDR3 sequence reads: CASSLGINYGYTF. The CDR3 coding sequence is TGTGCCAGCAGTTTAGGGATTAACTATGGCTACACCTTC.

This clonotype was observed many times. The V gene is TRBV7-8, the J gene TRBJ1-1; 7 bases map to TRBD1. Germline CDR1 reads SGHVS; CDR2 reads FQNEAQ. This CDR3 has 14 residues. J was trimmed by 7 bases and V by 5 bases; bases with no gene match: 10. In DNA, the CDR3 is TGTGCCAGCAGCCGAGAGACAGGGAGGGATGAAGCTTTCTTT. This gives the protein CASSRETGRDEAFF.

The chain carries TRBV12-3 or TRBV12-4 and TRBJ2-3; either TRBD1 or TRBD2 may fit D (5 bases each). CDR3 size: 16 residues. Between the trimmed V and J ends, which lost 5 bases and 2 bases, there was a span of 17 bases. The CDR3 reads CASSPRDPTVTDTQYF. The DNA of the CDR3 is TGTGCCAGCAGTCCCCGGGACCCCACAGTCACAGATACGCAGTATTTT.

This clonotype occurred a few times. The chain recombines TRBV7-2 with TRBJ2-3, with D possibly TRBD2 on 5 matching bases. Germline V gene data show CDR1 as SGHTA and CDR2 as FQGNSA. V was shortened by 5 bases and J by 6 bases, with 15 bases between the two germline ends. The CDR3 totals 14 residues. The chain's CDR3 is CASSRVTGGDTQYF. CDR3 bases: TGTGCCAGCAGCCGAGTTACGGGCGGGGATACGCAGTATTTT.

The chain couples TRBV5-1 to TRBJ2-5; perhaps TRBD1 as D (6 bases). Germline CDR1 and CDR2: SGHRS and YFSETQ. The CDR3 sequence is 14 residues long. The V end was cut by 3 bases, the J end by 5 bases, with 14 bases between. The CDR3 DNA reads TGCGCCAGCAGCTCAGGACAGCCCAGGGAGACCCAGTACTTC. Residues: CASSSGQPRETQYF.

The chain uses TRBV7-2 and TRBJ2-7, with TRBD2 matching over 9 bases. J was trimmed by 0 bases and V by 6 bases; bases with no gene match: 3. Looked up from germline, CDR1 is SGHTA and CDR2 is FQGNSA. The CDR3 is made up of 14 amino acids. The CDR3 sequence: CASRELAGSYEQYF. In DNA form, the CDR3 reads TGTGCCAGCAGGGAACTAGCGGGCTCCTACGAGCAGTACTTC.

CDR3 amino acids: CASSVRVYNEQFF. CDR3 coding DNA: TGTGCCAGCAGTGTCAGGGTTTACAATGAGCAGTTCTTC. The chain recombines TRBV6-1 with TRBJ2-1; TRBD1 is a possible D gene (5 bases). This CDR3 spans 13 amino acids. V lost 4 bases to trimming and J lost 4 bases, with 8 bases between them. The germline gives CDR1 MNHNS, CDR2 SASEGT.

As to this clonotype: Possible read error: a much larger clone is one base away. Given the absence of the conserved phenylalanine or tryptophan at the CDR3 end, a read error is likely. The gene calls are TRBV28 and TRBJ2-7; D perhaps matches TRBD1 (7 bases). With 3 bases removed from V and 3 bases from J, the gap between germline ends came to 9 bases. The CDR3 consists of 13 residues. Germline-derived CDR1 and CDR2 are MDHEN and SYDVKM. Here the CDR3 DNA reads TGTGCCAGCAGTTTCAGGGGGGTCTACGAGCAGTACTTA. Translated, it gives CASSFRGVYEQYL.